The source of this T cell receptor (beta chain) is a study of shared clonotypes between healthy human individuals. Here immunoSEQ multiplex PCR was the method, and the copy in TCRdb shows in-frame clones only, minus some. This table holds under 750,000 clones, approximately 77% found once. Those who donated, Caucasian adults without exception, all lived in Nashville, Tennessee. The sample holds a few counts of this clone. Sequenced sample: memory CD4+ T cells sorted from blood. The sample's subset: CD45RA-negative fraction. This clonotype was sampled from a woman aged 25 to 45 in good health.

The CDR3 region has the DNA TGCGCCAGCAGCCAAGACCCCCGCCCCGATGGCTACACCTTC. Its protein is CASSQDPRPDGYTF. The chain employs TRBV4-1 and TRBJ1-2; D unresolved. The germline V gene has CDR1 MGHRA and CDR2 YSYEKL. Deletions cut 0 bases from V and 6 bases from J, with 11 bases between. This CDR3 is 14 amino acids long.